This T cell receptor beta chain comes out of a study of blood T cell repertoires in COVID-19. Overall study context: Material from acute and convalescent COVID-19 was sourced from the United States, Italy and Spain.

Original analysis: Estimation of nucleated cell counts was performed using reference gene primer amplification. Some clones are missing from TCRdb's copy, which holds only in-frame ones; the method was immunoSEQ multiplex PCR. Clonal size and the V and J genes are those of that table, whereas D and trimming came from the DNA. Of fewer than 400,000 clones detected, more than 90% appear once; the ten largest clones hold about 18%. Recruitment covered about 25 US areas and drew participants whose ages spanned roughly 18 to 90 years. Assignments of participants to cohorts depended upon their own reported clinical history. The CDR3 spans 16 residues. Germline V gene sequence: CDR1 LNHDA, CDR2 SQIVND (reference sequence). V lost 4 bases to trimming and J lost 6 bases, with 22 bases between them.

The V and J genes are TRBV19 and TRBJ2-7; weak D call: TRBD1 (5 bases). This receptor was taken from a woman between 25 and 40 years old who had recovered from COVID-19. The sequencing input was PBMCs or T cells enriched from blood (not recorded which). DNA of the CDR3: TGTGCCAGTAGTAAGGGGTCTAGGAGTAACGGCGGCGAGCAGTACTTC. This sequence encodes CASSKGSRSNGGEQYF.